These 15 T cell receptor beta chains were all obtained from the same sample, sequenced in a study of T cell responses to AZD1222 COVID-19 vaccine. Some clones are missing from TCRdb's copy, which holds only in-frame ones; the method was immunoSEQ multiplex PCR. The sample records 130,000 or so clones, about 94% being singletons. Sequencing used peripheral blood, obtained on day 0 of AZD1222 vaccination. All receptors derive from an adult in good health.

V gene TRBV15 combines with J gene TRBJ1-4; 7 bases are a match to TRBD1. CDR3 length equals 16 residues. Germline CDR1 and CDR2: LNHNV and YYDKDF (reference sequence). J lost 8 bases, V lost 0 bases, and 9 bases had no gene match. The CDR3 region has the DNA TGTGCCACCAGCAGAGAAGGGACCCCGGACAGGGAAAAACTGTTTTTT. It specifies CATSREGTPDREKLFF.

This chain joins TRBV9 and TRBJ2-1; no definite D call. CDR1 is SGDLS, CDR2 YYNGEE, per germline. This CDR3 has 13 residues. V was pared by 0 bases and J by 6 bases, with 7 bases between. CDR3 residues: CASSVGARNEQFF. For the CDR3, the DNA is TGTGCCAGCAGCGTAGGAGCTCGCAATGAGCAGTTCTTC. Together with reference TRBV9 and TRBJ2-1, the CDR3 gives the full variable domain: DSGVTQTPKHLITATGQRVTLRCSPRSGDLSVYWYQQSLDQGLQFLIQYYNGEERAKGNILERFSAQQFPDLHSELNLSSLELGDSALYFCASSVGARNEQFFGPGTRLTVL.

CDR3 nucleotides: TGTGCCTCAAACGTCGACAGGGTGAGCAATCAGCCCCAGCATTTT. This translates into CASNVDRVSNQPQHF. The chain joins TRBV28 to TRBJ1-5; TRBD1 matches at 7 bases. Germline CDR1 MDHEN, CDR2 SYDVKM. J lost 1 base, V lost 11 bases, and 11 bases had no gene match. This CDR3 spans 15 amino acids.

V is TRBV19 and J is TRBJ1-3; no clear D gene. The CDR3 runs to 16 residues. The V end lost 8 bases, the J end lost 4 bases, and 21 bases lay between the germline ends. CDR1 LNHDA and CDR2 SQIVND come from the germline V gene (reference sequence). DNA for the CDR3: TGTGCCAGTCTTCACCGGCATAGGGCACCGGGAAACACCATATATTTT. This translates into CASLHRHRAPGNTIYF. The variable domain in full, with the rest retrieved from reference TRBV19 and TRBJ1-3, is DGGITQSPKYLFRKEGQNVTLSCEQNLNHDAMYWYRQDPGQGLRLIYYSQIVNDFQKGDIAEGYSVSREKKESFPLTVTSAQKNPTAFYLCASLHRHRAPGNTIYFGEGSWLTVV.

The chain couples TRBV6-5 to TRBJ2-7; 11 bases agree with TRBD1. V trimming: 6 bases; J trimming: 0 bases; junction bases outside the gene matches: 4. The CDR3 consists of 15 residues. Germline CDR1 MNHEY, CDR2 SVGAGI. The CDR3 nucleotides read TGTGCCAGCAGAACCGGGACAGGGGGCTCCTACGAGCAGTACTTC. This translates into CASRTGTGGSYEQYF.

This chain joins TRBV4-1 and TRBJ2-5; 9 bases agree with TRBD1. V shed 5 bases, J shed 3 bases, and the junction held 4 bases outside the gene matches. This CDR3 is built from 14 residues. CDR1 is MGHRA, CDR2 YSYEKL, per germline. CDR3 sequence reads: CASSYGQGKETQYF. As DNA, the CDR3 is TGCGCCAGCAGCTACGGACAGGGGAAAGAGACCCAGTACTTC.

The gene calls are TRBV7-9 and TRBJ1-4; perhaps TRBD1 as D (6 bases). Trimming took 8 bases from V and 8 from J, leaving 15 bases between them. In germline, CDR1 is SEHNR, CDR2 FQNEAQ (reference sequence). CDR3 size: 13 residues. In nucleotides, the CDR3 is TGTGCCAGCCTTGGGCAGGGACAAGAAAAACTGTTTTTT. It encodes CASLGQGQEKLFF.

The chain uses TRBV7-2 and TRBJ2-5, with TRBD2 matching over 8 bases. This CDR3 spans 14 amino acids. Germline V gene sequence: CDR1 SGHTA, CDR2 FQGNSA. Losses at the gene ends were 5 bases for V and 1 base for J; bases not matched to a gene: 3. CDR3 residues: CASSPGTSQETQYF. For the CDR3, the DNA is TGTGCCAGCAGCCCAGGGACTAGCCAAGAGACCCAGTACTTC.

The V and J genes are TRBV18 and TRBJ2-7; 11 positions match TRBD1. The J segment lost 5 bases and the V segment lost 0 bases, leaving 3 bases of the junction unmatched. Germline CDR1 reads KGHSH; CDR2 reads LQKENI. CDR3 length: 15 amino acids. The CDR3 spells CASSPPDRGRDEQYF. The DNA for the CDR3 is TGTGCCAGCTCACCACCGGACAGGGGGCGGGACGAGCAGTACTTC.

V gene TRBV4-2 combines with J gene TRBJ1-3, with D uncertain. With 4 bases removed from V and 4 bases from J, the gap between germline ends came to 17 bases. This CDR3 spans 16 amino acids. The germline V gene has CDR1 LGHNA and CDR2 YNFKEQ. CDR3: CASSPKSSDKGNTIYF. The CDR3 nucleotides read TGTGCCAGCAGCCCTAAATCATCGGATAAAGGAAACACCATATATTTT.

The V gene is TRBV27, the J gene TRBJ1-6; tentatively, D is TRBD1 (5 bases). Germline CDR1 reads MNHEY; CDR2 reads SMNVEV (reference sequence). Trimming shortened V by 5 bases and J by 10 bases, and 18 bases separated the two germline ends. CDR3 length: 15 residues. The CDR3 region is CASSHLPPEGSPLHF. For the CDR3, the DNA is TGTGCCAGCAGTCACCTTCCCCCGGAGGGGTCACCCCTCCACTTT.

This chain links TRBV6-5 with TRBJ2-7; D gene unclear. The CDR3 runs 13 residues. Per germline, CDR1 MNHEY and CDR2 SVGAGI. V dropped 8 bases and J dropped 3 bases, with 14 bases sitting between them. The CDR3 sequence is CASLSRDHYEQYF. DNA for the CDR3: TGTGCCAGCTTATCCAGAGATCACTACGAGCAGTACTTC.

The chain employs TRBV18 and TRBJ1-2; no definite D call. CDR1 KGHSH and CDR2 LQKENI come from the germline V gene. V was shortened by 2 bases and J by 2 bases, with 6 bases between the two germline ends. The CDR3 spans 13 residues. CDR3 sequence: CASSPRENYGYTF. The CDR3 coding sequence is TGTGCCAGCTCACCAAGGGAAAACTATGGCTACACCTTC.

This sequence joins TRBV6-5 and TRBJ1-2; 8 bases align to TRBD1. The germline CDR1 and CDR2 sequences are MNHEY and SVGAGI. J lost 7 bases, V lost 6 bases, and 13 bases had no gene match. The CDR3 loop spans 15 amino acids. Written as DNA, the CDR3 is TGTGCCAGCAGCCTAATATCGACAGGGGACTCTGGCTACACCTTC. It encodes CASSLISTGDSGYTF.

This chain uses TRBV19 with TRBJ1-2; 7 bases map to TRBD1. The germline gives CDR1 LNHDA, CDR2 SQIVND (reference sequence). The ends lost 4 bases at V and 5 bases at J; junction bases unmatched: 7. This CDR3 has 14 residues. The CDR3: CASSKRDSLYGYTF. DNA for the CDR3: TGTGCCAGTAGTAAACGGGACAGCCTATATGGCTACACCTTC.